This T cell receptor beta chain comes out of a study of cytomegalovirus exposure and HLA in healthy donors. With 60 Vbeta and 13 Jbeta primers, the PCR was carried out. TCRdb's table, derived via immunoSEQ multiplex PCR, lists solely in-frame clones and lacks some. The table for this sample gives 120,000 to 150,000 clones. V shed 1 base, J shed 4 bases, and the junction held 9 bases outside the gene matches. The CDR3 extends over 16 amino acids. Germline V CDR1 and CDR2: SGHTA, FQGTGA. The chain employs TRBV7-3 and TRBJ1-2; 7 positions agree with TRBD1. The sequenced sample was PBMCs. This sequence originates from a man between 35 and 55 years old in good health and CMV-seronegative. The CDR3 nucleotides read TGTGCCAGCAGCTTAATAGGAGGAGGGGACAGCTATGGCTACACCTTC. It encodes CASSLIGGGDSYGYTF.